Listed below are T cell receptor beta chains from one sample, sequenced in a study of cytomegalovirus exposure and HLA in healthy donors. The repertoire was sequenced with immunoSEQ multiplex PCR; TCRdb's copy has only in-frame clones and lacks some. Of more than 75,000 clones listed, 75% to 85% were seen once; the top ten hold roughly 15%. The source material was PBMCs. These TCRs come from a middle-aged woman in good health and CMV-seropositive. The CDR3 runs from the conserved cysteine through the conserved F or W. A D gene is named only where the DNA matches it firmly. Expanded clones get a size class; other rows say once, few or many, or leave the size out.

v_gene	j_gene	abundance	d_gene	CDR3nt	CDR3aa
TRBV28	TRBJ1-5	.	.	TGTGCCAGCAGTGCCCAGAGACTCAGCAATCAGCCCCAGCATTTT	CASSAQRLSNQPQHF
TRBV20-1	TRBJ1-2	.	.	TGCAGTGCTACCGGGAACTATGGCTACACCTTC	CSATGNYGYTF
TRBV11-3	TRBJ2-3	.	TRBD1	TGTGCCAGCAGCTCGGGACAGGGCACAGATACGCAGTATTTT	CASSSGQGTDTQYF
TRBV7-3	TRBJ1-5	.	.	TGTGCCAGCAGCCCGGCCGCGGGGGTAAATCAGCCCCAGCATTTT	CASSPAAGVNQPQHF
TRBV6-1	TRBJ2-7	.	TRBD1	TGTGCCAGCACATCCGGGACAGGGTATCAATACGAGCAGTACTTC	CASTSGTGYQYEQYF
TRBV7-2	TRBJ2-1	.	TRBD2	TGTGCCAGCAGCCCCGCGGGAGGGGGGGCCCGGGGCGAGCAGTTCTTC	CASSPAGGGARGEQFF
TRBV9	TRBJ2-5	.	TRBD1	TGTGCCAGCAGCGTAGCGCCGGGACAGGGATGGGAGCAGTACTTC	CASSVAPGQGWEQYF
TRBV6-1	TRBJ1-2	.	TRBD1	TGTGCCAGCAGTGAAACAGGGGAAACTCTACTCTATGGCTACACCTTC	CASSETGETLLYGYTF
TRBV29-1	TRBJ2-4	few	.	TGCAGCGTTAACCCGGGAAGAACAAATGGCATTCAGTACTTC	CSVNPGRTNGIQYF
TRBV28	TRBJ2-1	.	TRBD2	TGTGCCAGCAGTAAGGGAGCGGGAGGTTACAATGAGCAGTTCTTC	CASSKGAGGYNEQFF
TRBV11-2	TRBJ1-6	.	.	TGTGCCAGCAACATGCCCAGGTCCAATTCACCCCTCCACTTT	CASNMPRSNSPLHF
TRBV30	TRBJ2-6	.	.	TGTGCCTGGAGTGTACCAGGGGCCGGGGCCAACGTCCTGACTTTC	CAWSVPGAGANVLTF
TRBV7-9	TRBJ1-2	.	TRBD1	TGTGCCAGCAGCTCCAGGGGACAGGGGCACTATGGCTACACCTTC	CASSSRGQGHYGYTF
TRBV15	TRBJ1-1	few	TRBD1	TGTGCCACCAGCAGGGGGACAGGGGGACAGACTGAAGCTTTCTTT	CATSRGTGGQTEAFF